This T cell receptor (beta chain) was retrieved from a study of blood T cell repertoires in COVID-19. V lost 3 bases, J lost 5 bases, and 8 bases stayed unmatched. The CDR3 loop spans 17 amino acids. In germline, CDR1 is SGDLS, CDR2 YYNGEE. Assay used: immunoSEQ multiplex PCR; TCRdb lists only in-frame clones, some missing. The sample has 190,000 or so clones, approximately 80% seen once. The TCR was taken from a middle-aged man who had recovered from COVID-19. The chain joins TRBV9 to TRBJ2-2, with 12 bases that match TRBD2. The sample consisted of PBMCs or T cells enriched from blood (not recorded which). The DNA for the CDR3 is TGTGCCAGCAGCGGTACTAGCGGGGGGCTGGGGACCGGGGAGCTGTTTTTT. It yields the protein CASSGTSGGLGTGELFF.